These 32 T cell receptor beta chains came from one sample sequenced in a study of graft-versus-host responses after intestinal transplantation. Repertoires were generated with immunoSEQ multiplex PCR, while TCRdb's copy carries only in-frame clones and drops some. This table has some 9,300 clones, around 90% appearing once. The sample in question was PBMCs, obtained about 47 days after intestinal transplant. The source is a human patient who received an intestinal transplant, so some T cells may come from the graft donor.

The chain is built from TRBV13 and TRBJ2-7; 10 bases match TRBD2. CDR1 is PRHDT and CDR2 is FYEKMQ in the germline V gene (reference sequence). Trimming at V came to 4 bases and at J to 0 bases, leaving 0 bases not matched to a gene. This CDR3 has 14 amino acids. The CDR3 here is CASSSSGSSYEQYF. The CDR3 region has the DNA TGTGCCAGCAGCTCTAGCGGGAGCTCCTACGAGCAGTACTTC.

The CDR3 DNA follows: TGTGCCAGCAGCTTAGACATAGCGGGAGTACCCGACGAGCAGTACTTC. Amino acids: CASSLDIAGVPDEQYF. This chain connects TRBV7-6 to TRBJ2-7; 9 bases line up with TRBD2. CDR3 length: 16 amino acids. Germline-derived CDR1 and CDR2 are SGHVS and FNYEAQ. V was pared by 1 base and J by 5 bases, with 9 bases of the junction left unmatched.

The CDR3 spells CASRGRAYNEQFF. The CDR3 nucleotides are TGTGCCTCTCGAGGGCGGGCGTACAATGAGCAGTTCTTC. This chain uses TRBV11-2 with TRBJ2-1; D might be TRBD2 (5 bases). V was shortened by 11 bases and J by 4 bases, with 15 bases between the two germline ends. This CDR3 spans 13 amino acids. The germline V gene encodes CDR1 SGHAT and CDR2 FQNNGV.

This chain joins TRBV18 and TRBJ2-4, with D hard to call. Deletions cut 0 bases from V and 3 bases from J, with 6 bases between. The CDR3 length is 14 residues. The V gene's germline CDR1 is KGHSH and CDR2 LQKENI. The CDR3 DNA reads as TGTGCCAGCTCACCACCGGTTAACAAAAACATTCAGTACTTC. This sequence encodes CASSPPVNKNIQYF.

The V call is TRBV18, the J call TRBJ2-2; 7 bases match TRBD2. The CDR3 length is 17 residues. V lost 2 bases, J lost 3 bases, and 9 bases stayed unmatched. CDR1 and CDR2 (germline): KGHSH, LQKENI. CDR3 amino acids: CASSPIGREDHTGELFF. The CDR3 DNA reads TGTGCCAGCTCACCAATAGGTCGGGAGGACCACACCGGGGAGCTGTTTTTT.

The chain joins TRBV29-1 to TRBJ1-1; 7 bases are a match to TRBD1. CDR1 is SQVTM, CDR2 ANQGSEA, per germline. The CDR3 is 13 amino acids. V dropped 6 bases and J dropped 0; count of bases not matched to a gene: 4. The CDR3 is CSVGGLMNTEAFF. The DNA of the CDR3 is TGCAGCGTAGGGGGCCTAATGAACACTGAAGCTTTCTTT.

V is TRBV7-6 and J is TRBJ1-1, with D perhaps TRBD1 (5 bases). CDR1 and CDR2 from the germline V gene are SGHVS and FNYEAQ. The CDR3 extends over 14 amino acids. V was pared by 2 bases and J by 1 base, with 8 bases between. CDR3 bases: TGTGCCAGCAGCTTATATCAGGGGAACACTGAAGCTTTCTTT. Its protein is CASSLYQGNTEAFF.

This chain links TRBV27 with TRBJ2-3; D gene ambiguous. V lost 0 bases and J 1 base, leaving 5 bases between the germline ends. The CDR3 consists of 14 residues. The germline gives CDR1 MNHEY, CDR2 SMNVEV (reference sequence). CDR3 sequence reads: CASSLSWGTDTQYF. The CDR3 coding sequence is TGTGCCAGCAGTTTATCGTGGGGCACAGATACGCAGTATTTT.

The rearrangement links TRBV28 to TRBJ2-4; 8 bases map to TRBD1. Germline V lookup: CDR1 MDHEN, CDR2 SYDVKM. This CDR3 region has 16 residues. V dropped 5 bases and J dropped 0; count of bases not matched to a gene: 6. CDR3: CASSRYRGSAKNIQYF. DNA of the CDR3: TGTGCCAGCAGTAGATACAGGGGGTCAGCCAAAAACATTCAGTACTTC.

This chain uses TRBV11-2 with TRBJ2-7; 10 bases fit TRBD1. Looked up from germline, CDR1 is SGHAT and CDR2 is FQNNGV. The CDR3 consists of 15 residues. The J segment lost 2 bases and the V segment lost 5 bases, leaving 6 bases of the junction unmatched. The CDR3 coding sequence is TGTGCCAGCAGCGCTCGACAGGGGGCTGCCTACGAGCAGTACTTC. This codes for CASSARQGAAYEQYF.

The J gene is TRBJ2-2, the V gene TRBV11-2; D gene unclear. CDR1 is SGHAT and CDR2 is FQNNGV in the germline V gene. The CDR3 runs to 13 residues. V lost 1 base, J lost 6 bases, and 6 bases lay in between. The CDR3 loop reads CASSLGVPGELFF. The CDR3 nucleotides read TGTGCCAGCAGCTTAGGGGTTCCCGGGGAGCTGTTTTTT.

This chain connects TRBV11-2 to TRBJ1-4, with a tentative D call TRBD1 (6 bases). The ends were cut back, 7 bases at V and 8 bases at J, with 20 bases in the middle. Germline V CDR1 and CDR2: SGHAT, FQNNGV. This CDR3 is built from 15 residues. CDR3 sequence (DNA): TGTGCCAGCACACAAAATGGGGGCTCCAGGGAAAAACTGTTTTTT. Amino acids: CASTQNGGSREKLFF.

The chain links TRBV5-1 to TRBJ2-2, with D hard to call. CDR3 size: 13 residues. Trimming stripped 7 bases from V and 3 bases from J, with 10 bases between. Germline V gene lookup returns CDR1 SGHRS and CDR2 YFSETQ. CDR3 nucleotide sequence: TGCGCCAGCGAAACAGAGTACACCGGGGAGCTGTTTTTT. Its translation is CASETEYTGELFF.

The V call is TRBV7-9, the J call TRBJ2-6, with TRBD1 identical over 9 bases. The CDR3 is 18 residues long. The germline CDR1 and CDR2 sequences are SEHNR and FQNEAQ (reference sequence). J gave up 1 base and V 5 bases, and 9 bases lay outside the gene matches. CDR3 amino acids: CASSPTGGAQSGANVLTF. The DNA for the CDR3 is TGTGCCAGCAGCCCGACAGGGGGTGCCCAGTCTGGGGCCAACGTCCTGACTTTC.

This clone appeared once. The V call is TRBV2, the J call TRBJ2-1; possibly TRBD2 for D (6 bases). V gave up 2 bases and J gave up 4 bases, with 18 bases separating them. This CDR3 region has 17 residues. The germline V gene encodes CDR1 SNHLY and CDR2 FYNNEI. CDR3 in amino acids: CASSELAELEHYNEQFF. CDR3 nucleotide sequence: TGTGCCAGCAGTGAATTAGCGGAACTCGAACATTACAATGAGCAGTTCTTC.

The chain recombines TRBV18 with TRBJ2-5, with TRBD2 matching over 10 bases. The CDR3 runs 15 residues. The V segment lost 8 bases and the J segment 0 bases; nucleotides outside the gene matches: 6. The germline V gene has CDR1 KGHSH and CDR2 LQKENI. The CDR3 region is CASTLAGDDQETQYF. The CDR3 DNA follows: TGTGCCAGCACCCTAGCGGGAGATGACCAAGAGACCCAGTACTTC.

V is TRBV7-9 and J is TRBJ2-7; 10 nucleotides line up with TRBD1. V trimming: 2 bases; J trimming: 2 bases; junction bases outside the gene matches: 9. The CDR3 consists of 17 residues. Germline assignment: CDR1 SEHNR and CDR2 FQNEAQ (reference sequence). CDR3 DNA: TGTGCCAGCAGCTTACCCTACGTAGGGACAGGGGCCTACGAGCAGTACTTC. Amino acid sequence: CASSLPYVGTGAYEQYF.

The chain couples TRBV13 to TRBJ1-1, with D unresolved. Trimming removed 10 bases at V and 4 bases at J, with 13 bases between. CDR1 is PRHDT and CDR2 is FYEKMQ in the germline V gene (reference sequence). The CDR3 loop spans 12 amino acids. CDR3 residues: CATIGRSTEAFF. In DNA form, the CDR3 reads TGTGCCACCATTGGGCGGTCCACTGAAGCTTTCTTT.

The chain is built from TRBV4-1 and TRBJ2-7; 8 bases line up with TRBD1. Germline values: CDR1 MGHRA, CDR2 YSYEKL. V lost 5 bases and J lost 4; bases outside the gene matches: 7. The CDR3 consists of 14 residues. CDR3 coding DNA: TGCGCCAGCAGCTCACAGGGGGGAGGTTACGAGCAGTACTTC. This encodes CASSSQGGGYEQYF.

This chain connects TRBV6-6 to TRBJ2-7; TRBD1 or TRBD2 may be the D gene (5 bases each). The CDR3 extends over 14 amino acids. Trimming pared 4 bases from V and 6 bases from J, leaving 16 bases between. Germline V gene sequence: CDR1 MNHNY, CDR2 SVGAGI (reference sequence). The CDR3: CASSSQGIGTEQYF. CDR3 sequence (DNA): TGTGCCAGCAGTTCCCAGGGTATTGGGACCGAGCAGTACTTC.

The chain joins TRBV5-1 to TRBJ2-1; 7 bases agree with TRBD2. CDR1 and CDR2 (germline): SGHRS, YFSETQ. The CDR3 runs 14 residues. V lost 5 bases, J lost 8 bases, and 10 bases stayed unmatched. CDR3 protein: CASRPRLAVDEQFF. The CDR3 coding sequence is TGCGCCAGCAGACCTAGACTAGCAGTCGATGAGCAGTTCTTC.

This clone came up a few times. The chain carries TRBV19 and TRBJ2-7; D assignment may be TRBD1 or TRBD2 (5 bases each). Looked up from germline, CDR1 is LNHDA and CDR2 is SQIVND (reference sequence). CDR3 length: 13 amino acids. Between the trimmed V and J ends, which lost 5 bases and 2 bases, there was a span of 10 bases. The CDR3, as DNA: TGTGCCAGTAGTGGGACCCAGACCTACGAGCAGTACTTC. Translation gives CASSGTQTYEQYF.

The chain couples TRBV27 to TRBJ2-1, with D unclear. The V gene lost 5 bases and the J gene lost 0 bases, with 11 bases spanning the gap. CDR1 and CDR2 (germline): MNHEY, SMNVEV (reference sequence). This CDR3 spans 15 amino acids. The CDR3 nucleotides are TGTGCCAGCAGTCCACCACAGAGCTCCTACAATGAGCAGTTCTTC. Its translation is CASSPPQSSYNEQFF.

The gene calls are TRBV9 and TRBJ1-4, with D maybe TRBD1 (5 bases). Germline-derived CDR1 and CDR2 are SGDLS and YYNGEE. Trimming took 0 bases from V and 0 from J, leaving 9 bases between them. The CDR3 extends over 16 amino acids. For the CDR3, the DNA is TGTGCCAGCAGCGTAGGAGGGGTTGCAACTAATGAAAAACTGTTTTTT. Translated: CASSVGGVATNEKLFF.

The chain uses TRBV7-9 and TRBJ2-7; TRBD2 matches at 7 bases. This CDR3 is built from 14 residues. Germline-derived CDR1 and CDR2 are SEHNR and FQNEAQ (reference sequence). V trimming: 5 bases; J trimming: 0 bases; junction bases outside the gene matches: 4. CDR3 DNA: TGTGCCAGCAGCCTCTCGGGGGGCTCCTACGAGCAGTACTTC. This sequence encodes CASSLSGGSYEQYF.

The chain recombines TRBV28 with TRBJ2-1; 7 bases are shared with TRBD2. Trimming at V came to 7 bases and at J to 7 bases, leaving 13 bases not matched to a gene. This CDR3 spans 15 amino acids. From germline, CDR1 is MDHEN and CDR2 SYDVKM. Written as DNA, the CDR3 is TGTGCCAGCACCTGGCGGGCTAGCGGATGGAATGAGCAGTTCTTC. Its translation is CASTWRASGWNEQFF.

Regarding this clone: Because it lacks the conserved phenylalanine or tryptophan at the end, this CDR3 is likely a read error. The chain combines TRBV4-2 with TRBJ2-3; a weak D match, TRBD2 (6 bases). Germline-derived CDR1 and CDR2 are LGHNA and YNFKEQ. There are 16 residues in the CDR3. With 0 bases removed from V and 0 bases from J, the gap between germline ends came to 10 bases. The CDR3 is CASSQDPAGSTDTQYL. CDR3 DNA sequence: TGTGCCAGCAGCCAAGACCCAGCGGGTAGCACAGATACGCAGTATCTT.

This clone was counted between two and nine times. V gene TRBV2 combines with J gene TRBJ1-4; the D gene is possibly TRBD1 (6 bases). In germline, CDR1 is SNHLY, CDR2 FYNNEI. V was shortened by 6 bases and J by 7 bases, with 18 bases between the two germline ends. The CDR3 sequence is 15 residues long. The CDR3 DNA sequence: TGTGCCAGCAGACCCCAGGGGTTTAGGCGTGAAAAACTGTTTTTT. This codes for CASRPQGFRREKLFF.

The gene calls are TRBV5-5 and TRBJ2-1; 7 bases line up with TRBD1. V gave up 4 bases and J gave up 0 bases; unmatched junction bases: 7. CDR1 is SGHKS, CDR2 YYEKEE, per germline (reference sequence). The CDR3 length is 16 residues. DNA of the CDR3: TGTGCCAGCAGCCTACAGGGGATCCCCTCCTACAATGAGCAGTTCTTC. It yields the protein CASSLQGIPSYNEQFF.

V is TRBV14 and J is TRBJ2-1, with D perhaps TRBD2 (6 bases). The CDR3 extends over 14 amino acids. Deletions cut 0 bases from V and 7 bases from J, with 10 bases between. Germline loops: CDR1 SGHDN, CDR2 FVKESK. The CDR3 DNA reads TGTGCCAGCAGCCAAGATTGGGGAGGAAATGAGCAGTTCTTC. Translating gives CASSQDWGGNEQFF. The full variable domain, with the rest looked up from reference TRBV14 and TRBJ2-1, is EAGVTQFPSHSVIEKGQTVTLRCDPISGHDNLYWYRRVMGKEIKFLLHFVKESKQDESGMPNNRFLAERTGGTYSTLKVQPAELEDSGVYFCASSQDWGGNEQFFGPGTRLTVL.

The genes are TRBV6-6 and TRBJ2-1; D is uncertain. The ends were cut back, 1 base at V and 3 bases at J, with 1 base in the middle. Germline CDR1 is MNHNY and CDR2 is SVGAGI (reference sequence). CDR3 length: 12 residues. The CDR3 DNA reads TGTGCCAGCAGTTACTACTACAATGAGCAGTTCTTC. It is translated as CASSYYYNEQFF.

The rearrangement uses TRBV9 and TRBJ1-1; 7 bases are a match to TRBD1. V was clipped by 4 bases and J by 9 bases; unmatched bases: 9. This CDR3 is 13 amino acids long. CDR1 and CDR2 (germline): SGDLS, YYNGEE. The CDR3 coding sequence is TGTGCCAGCAGCCAAAGACCGACAGGGCAAGCTTTCTTT. It is translated as CASSQRPTGQAFF.